A selection of T cell receptor beta chains follows, all from one sample in a study of radiotherapy plus CTLA-4 blockade in lung cancer. Libraries were prepared by immunoSEQ multiplex PCR; TCRdb keeps only in-frame clonotypes and omits some of them. The sample includes tens of thousands of clones, around 75% of them seen just once. Sequences were derived from peripheral blood, sampled from a patient treated with radiotherapy plus ipilimumab. Every receptor here comes from a human donor with non-small cell lung cancer who had a complete response to radiotherapy plus ipilimumab. CDR3s include the opening cysteine and the closing phenylalanine or tryptophan. D genes are given only for firm matches. Size values are once, few and many counts, or a class for expanded clones, and some rows have none.

V,D,J,size,CDR3,DNA
TRBV2,TRBD1,TRBJ1-5,.,CASTRDRNNQPQHF,TGTGCCAGCACCCGGGACAGGAACAATCAGCCCCAGCATTTT
TRBV10-3,TRBD2,TRBJ2-2,.,CAISPAGGPTGELFF,TGTGCCATCTCACCAGCGGGGGGACCCACCGGGGAGCTGTTTTTT
TRBV4-3,TRBD2,TRBJ2-2,once,CASSRSPPGTSGSTGELFF,TGCGCCAGCAGCCGTTCCCCACCGGGGACTAGCGGTAGCACCGGGGAGCTGTTTTTT
TRBV5-4,TRBD1,TRBJ1-2,.,CASTADRGLRGYTF,TGTGCCAGCACCGCGGACAGGGGATTGCGTGGCTACACCTTC
TRBV7-6,.,TRBJ2-1,.,CASSLRSGEQFF,TGTGCCAGCAGCTTACGATCCGGGGAGCAGTTCTTC
TRBV11-3,.,TRBJ1-1,.,CASSHRATEAFF,TGTGCCAGCAGCCACAGGGCTACTGAAGCTTTCTTT
TRBV25-1,.,TRBJ2-7,.,CASKGRGRLLGQYF,TGTGCCAGCAAAGGGAGAGGAAGACTACTTGGGCAGTACTTC
TRBV18,TRBD1,TRBJ2-7,.,CASSPSGQGYEQYF,TGTGCCAGCTCCCCCTCGGGACAGGGATACGAGCAGTACTTC
TRBV18,.,TRBJ2-3,.,CASSPWRGTDTQYF,TGTGCCAGCTCACCTTGGCGGGGCACAGATACGCAGTATTTT
TRBV5-3,.,TRBJ2-3,few,CARSPRAGTTDTQYF,TGTGCCAGAAGCCCCCGGGCGGGGACCACAGATACGCAGTATTTT
TRBV9,.,TRBJ2-7,.,CASGSGVHEQYF,TGTGCCAGCGGTTCGGGGGTACACGAGCAGTACTTC
TRBV27,TRBD1,TRBJ2-2,.,CASSPRQGVTLGELFF,TGTGCCAGCAGTCCTAGACAGGGGGTCACTCTCGGGGAGCTGTTTTTT
TRBV6-5,.,TRBJ1-3,.,CASSKGGSGNTIYF,TGTGCCAGCAGTAAAGGGGGCTCTGGAAACACCATATATTTT
TRBV2,TRBD2,TRBJ2-1,.,CASSGLAGLSNEQFF,TGTGCCAGCAGCGGACTAGCGGGACTCTCCAATGAGCAGTTCTTC
TRBV5-1,.,TRBJ1-2,.,CASSSGTPRSGGYTF,TGCGCCAGCAGCTCCGGGACACCTAGATCAGGGGGCTACACCTTC
TRBV6-5,.,TRBJ1-1,.,CASSLRGRGTEAFF,TGTGCCAGCAGCCTGAGAGGGCGGGGGACTGAAGCTTTCTTT
TRBV28,.,TRBJ1-2,.,CASSPQGTPRWYGYTF,TGTGCCAGCAGTCCCCAGGGCACCCCCAGATGGTATGGCTACACCTTC
TRBV19,.,TRBJ2-2,.,CASNRGIGELFF,TGTGCCAGTAACCGGGGTATCGGGGAGCTGTTTTTT
TRBV19,.,TRBJ1-6,once,CASSLQGGNSPLHF,TGTGCCAGTAGCTTACAGGGCGGGAATTCACCCCTCCACTTT
TRBV2,.,TRBJ1-6,.,CASILTSGGEGSPLHF,TGTGCCAGCATTCTCACATCGGGGGGGGAAGGTTCACCCCTCCACTTT
TRBV7-2,TRBD2,TRBJ2-3,.,CASRAERGTFGDTQYF,TGTGCCAGCAGGGCGGAGCGGGGGACTTTCGGAGATACGCAGTATTTT
TRBV7-2,TRBD1,TRBJ1-5,.,CASSSRQGGQPQHF,TGTGCCAGCAGCTCACGACAGGGGGGACAGCCCCAGCATTTT
TRBV7-2,TRBD1,TRBJ2-1,.,CASSRDRTINEQFF,TGTGCCAGCAGCAGGGACAGGACGATCAATGAGCAGTTCTTC
TRBV27,TRBD1,TRBJ2-2,few,CASSLFGTGANTGELFF,TGTGCCAGCAGTTTATTCGGGACAGGGGCGAACACCGGGGAGCTGTTTTTT
TRBV7-9,TRBD2,TRBJ2-3,.,CASTRTQGGTDTQYF,TGTGCCAGCACCCGGACCCAGGGAGGGACAGATACGCAGTATTTT
TRBV18,TRBD1,TRBJ1-5,.,CASSPSMGQGNQPQHF,TGTGCCAGCTCACCATCAATGGGACAGGGAAATCAGCCCCAGCATTTT
TRBV5-1,TRBD1,TRBJ2-2,.,CASSARTGGTGGELFF,TGCGCCAGCAGCGCACGGACAGGGGGGACGGGCGGGGAGCTGTTTTTT
TRBV5-1,.,TRBJ2-2,.,CASSLTGIRGSGTGELFF,TGCGCCAGCAGCTTGACCGGGATTAGGGGGTCGGGCACCGGGGAGCTGTTTTTT
TRBV5-1,TRBD2,TRBJ2-1,.,CASYSTSGYNEQFF,TGCGCCAGCTATTCGACTAGCGGTTACAATGAGCAGTTCTTC
TRBV7-8,TRBD2,TRBJ2-1,.,CASSFRTSGTTYNEQFF,TGTGCCAGCAGCTTCCGGACTAGCGGGACCACCTACAATGAGCAGTTCTTC
TRBV5-1,.,TRBJ2-3,.,CASSSGGGGSTDTQYF,TGCGCCAGCAGCTCGGGTGGAGGAGGAAGCACAGATACGCAGTATTTT
TRBV4-3,TRBD1,TRBJ2-2,.,CASSQESTGTGELFF,TGCGCCAGCAGCCAAGAGTCGACAGGGACCGGGGAGCTGTTTTTT
TRBV4-1,.,TRBJ2-5,once,CASSQDEGPPTVLGETQYF,TGCGCCAGCAGCCAAGATGAGGGTCCCCCGACGGTCTTGGGAGAGACCCAGTACTTC
TRBV11-3,.,TRBJ2-2,.,CASRQIAVSGELFF,TGTGCCAGCAGACAAATAGCGGTGTCCGGGGAGCTGTTTTTT
TRBV4-3,.,TRBJ2-1,.,CASSLSGERNEQFF,TGCGCCAGCAGCCTCTCGGGAGAACGAAATGAGCAGTTCTTC
TRBV19,TRBD1,TRBJ1-6,.,CASSISGTGVSPLHF,TGTGCCAGTAGTATTTCCGGGACAGGGGTTTCACCCCTCCACTTT
TRBV10-1,TRBD1,TRBJ1-4,few,CASFPWDRGYLGEKLFF,TGCGCCAGCTTCCCATGGGACAGGGGGTATCTGGGTGAAAAACTGTTTTTT
TRBV5-1,TRBD2,TRBJ2-2,.,CASTLGGGSTGELFF,TGCGCCAGCACCCTCGGGGGAGGGAGCACCGGGGAGCTGTTTTTT
TRBV4-3,.,TRBJ2-2,once,CASSLGAGANTGELFF,TGCGCCAGCAGCCTGGGGGCGGGAGCGAACACCGGGGAGCTGTTTTTT
TRBV6-1,.,TRBJ2-2,.,CASSEATTGTGELFF,TGTGCCAGCAGTGAAGCGACGACGGGTACCGGGGAGCTGTTTTTT
TRBV6-6,.,TRBJ2-1,.,CASRSISGGDQFF,TGTGCCAGCAGATCCATTTCCGGGGGTGATCAGTTCTTC
TRBV29-1,.,TRBJ2-5,few,CSVGHRQETQYF,TGCAGCGTCGGACATCGACAAGAGACCCAGTACTTC
TRBV7-6,TRBD1,TRBJ2-7,once,CASSYQRTGLPEQYF,TGTGCCAGCAGCTACCAGCGGACAGGGTTGCCCGAGCAGTACTTC
TRBV7-2,TRBD1,TRBJ1-1,.,CASSLGQGIGTEAFF,TGTGCCAGCAGCCTGGGACAGGGGATCGGCACTGAAGCTTTCTTT
TRBV7-2,TRBD1,TRBJ1-3,few,CASTQSDRGGNTIYF,TGTGCCAGCACACAATCTGACAGGGGAGGAAACACCATATATTTT
TRBV12-2,.,TRBJ1-2,.,CASRLLLGHDDHGYTF,TGTGCAAGTCGCTTACTGCTGGGCCATGATGATCATGGCTACACCTTC
TRBV18,.,TRBJ2-4,.,CASSPTGSVNIQYF,TGTGCCAGCTCACCAACAGGTTCGGTAAACATTCAGTACTTC
TRBV6-5,TRBD2,TRBJ2-1,.,CASSQAGPYNEQFF,TGTGCCAGCAGTCAAGCGGGGCCCTACAATGAGCAGTTCTTC
TRBV2,.,TRBJ1-5,.,CASSEVGDFNQPQHF,TGTGCCAGCAGTGAAGTAGGGGACTTCAATCAGCCCCAGCATTTT
TRBV7-2,TRBD1,TRBJ1-2,once,CASSYTNRDSLGYTF,TGTGCCAGCAGCTACACAAACCGGGACAGTCTGGGCTACACCTTC
TRBV7-6,.,TRBJ2-2,.,CASRGGPVNTGELFF,TGTGCCAGCAGAGGTGGGCCCGTAAACACCGGGGAGCTGTTTTTT
TRBV10-1,.,TRBJ1-1,.,CASSESFQDTEAFF,TGCGCCAGCAGTGAGTCTTTTCAGGACACTGAAGCTTTCTTT
TRBV4-3,TRBD1,TRBJ2-1,once,CASSPPGGSYNEQFF,TGCGCCAGCAGCCCACCAGGGGGATCCTACAATGAGCAGTTCTTC
TRBV4-1,TRBD1,TRBJ1-6,once,CASSPDRGSYNSPLHF,TGCGCCAGCAGTCCGGACAGGGGGTCCTATAATTCACCCCTCCACTTT
TRBV5-1,.,TRBJ2-5,.,CASSLFGAQETQYF,TGCGCCAGCAGCTTGTTTGGGGCCCAAGAGACCCAGTACTTC